This T cell receptor beta chain appears in the sequencing data of a study of cytomegalovirus exposure and HLA in healthy donors. Study summary: Inside one of the first data releases sat 80 million to 95 million unique TCRs taken from HLA-typed donors. Findings and limits, study-wide: As was reported, the classifier diagnosed cytomegalovirus status with high specificity and sensitivity. Among the sequence variants, a highly shared cluster was likely an artifact of sequencing. The CMV antigen specificity of a few CMV-associated chains was confirmed through in vitro analysis.

V lost 4 bases, J lost 3 bases, and 4 bases stayed unmatched. This CDR3 has 15 amino acids. Germline V gives CDR1 SGHNT, CDR2 YYREEE (reference sequence). This clone was seen just once. The antigen is undetermined. Use of 60 Vbeta and 13 Jbeta primers characterized the PCR. Repertoires were generated with immunoSEQ multiplex PCR, while TCRdb's copy carries only in-frame clones and drops some. The repertoire holds approximately 160,000 clones, approximately 80% seen once, with 5% to 6.5% in the top ten. The receptor comes from a man younger than 45 in good health and CMV-seropositive. The J gene is TRBJ2-7, the V gene TRBV5-4; 13 bases fit TRBD2. The sequencing input was PBMCs. This chain's CDR3 is CASSEGLAGNYEQYF. CDR3 bases: TGTGCCAGCAGCGAGGGACTAGCGGGGAACTACGAGCAGTACTTC.